This passage covers 3 T cell receptor beta chains from one sample sequenced in a study of early T cells in non-severe SARS-CoV-2 infection. MiXCR, applied by TCRdb to the 5' RACE reads, yields one record per CDR3 protein. The sample holds some 27,000 distinct CDR3 sequences; roughly 4% are singletons and the top ten take 10%. The material sequenced was whole blood. These receptor sequences come from an adult who was a healthcare worker with PCR-confirmed SARS-CoV-2 infection or an uninfected control (not recorded which).

This clonotype turned up a few times. CDR3 amino acids: CASSQDAGGRADTQYF. The CDR3 DNA reads as TGCGCCAGCAGCCAAGATGCGGGGGGGCGCGCAGATACGCAGTATTTT. V usage is TRBV4-3 and J usage is TRBJ2-3, with 9 bases matching TRBD2. Germline V gene lookup returns CDR1 LGHNA and CDR2 YSLEER. CDR3 length: 16 residues. V lost 0 bases to trimming and J lost 4 bases; unmatched junction nucleotides: 5.

By frequency in the sample, this clonotype is medium-sized. The chain links TRBV2 to TRBJ2-1; D call uncertain. The V end was cut by 0 bases, the J end by 7 bases, with 13 bases between. The CDR3 runs 15 residues. Germline V CDR1 and CDR2: SNHLY, FYNNEI. The CDR3 spells CASSEAPRKSNEQFF. In nucleotides, the CDR3 is TGTGCCAGCAGTGAAGCCCCCAGGAAGTCTAATGAGCAGTTCTTC.

This clonotype has at least ten counts. The chain links TRBV7-9 to TRBJ1-5; weak D call: TRBD1 (6 bases). V was clipped by 5 bases and J by 2 bases, with 7 bases between them. This CDR3 is 13 amino acids long. Germline CDR1 reads SEHNR; CDR2 reads FQNEAQ (reference sequence). CDR3 nucleotides: TGTGCCAGCAGCCCAGGGGGCAATCAGCCCCAGCATTTT. It encodes CASSPGGNQPQHF.